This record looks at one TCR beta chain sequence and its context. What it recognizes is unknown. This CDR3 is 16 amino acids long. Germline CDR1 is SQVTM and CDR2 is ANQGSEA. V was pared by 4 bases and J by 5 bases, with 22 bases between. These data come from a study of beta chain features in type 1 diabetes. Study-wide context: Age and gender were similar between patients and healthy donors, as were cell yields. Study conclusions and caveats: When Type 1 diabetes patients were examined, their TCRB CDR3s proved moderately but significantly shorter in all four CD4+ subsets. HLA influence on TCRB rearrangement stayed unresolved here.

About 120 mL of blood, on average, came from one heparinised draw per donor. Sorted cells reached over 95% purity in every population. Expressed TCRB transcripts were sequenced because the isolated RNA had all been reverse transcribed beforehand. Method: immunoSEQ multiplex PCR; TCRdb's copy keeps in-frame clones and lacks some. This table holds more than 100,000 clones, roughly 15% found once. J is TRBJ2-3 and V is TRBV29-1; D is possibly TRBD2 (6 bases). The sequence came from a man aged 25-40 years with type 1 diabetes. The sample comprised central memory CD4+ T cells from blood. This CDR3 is CSVARRRGISGDTQYF. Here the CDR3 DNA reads TGCAGCGTTGCCCGGCGGCGGGGAATAAGTGGAGATACGCAGTATTTT.